One sample yielded the 18 T cell receptor beta chains listed below, sequenced in a study of metastatic and nonmetastatic thyroid tumors. No patient received treatment before thyroid surgery. TCRdb reprocessed the PCR reads via MiXCR. Seen here are 4,000 to 6,000 clones, around 30% observed once, and the top ten hold roughly 15%. The sequencing sample was made of adjacent normal tissue. The receptors stem from a female donor with papillary thyroid cancer or a benign thyroid nodule (not recorded which). Some clones in this sample may be carry-over from other donors' samples.

This clone was detected ten times or more. Just one base apart from a much larger clone, this may be a read error. The sample carries other DNA sequences with the same CDR3. This chain uses TRBV6-1 with TRBJ2-3, with D possibly TRBD2 on 6 matching bases. Per the germline V gene, CDR1 is MNHNS and CDR2 is SASEGT. The CDR3 is 15 residues long. Trimming cost V 10 bases and J 0 bases, with 17 bases left between them. The CDR3 DNA is TGTGCCACTTCGTCCACGACTAGTAGCACAGATACGCAGTATTTT. Protein sequence: CATSSTTSSTDTQYF.

This clone was recorded only once. The germline gene is not matched at one end of the junction; a read error may be the cause. CDR3 sequence reads: CASSSGRTEACF. CDR3 DNA: TGCGCCAGCAGCTCAGGACGTACTGAAGCTTGCTTT. The rearrangement links TRBV7-6 to TRBJ1-1; D ambiguous. Looked up from germline, CDR1 is SGHVS and CDR2 is FNYEAQ. This CDR3 region has 12 residues.

The sample holds a few counts of this clone. This sequence joins TRBV28 and TRBJ1-1; perhaps TRBD1 as D (5 bases). Germline V lookup: CDR1 MDHEN, CDR2 SYDVKM. This CDR3 region has 13 residues. V lost 6 bases and J lost 0, with 8 bases in between. The CDR3 is CASSSTVNTEAFF. The CDR3 DNA reads TGTGCCAGCAGCTCGACAGTGAACACTGAAGCTTTCTTT.

A few counts support this clone. The DNA for the CDR3 is TGTGCCAGTAGTATGAGCCTAAACAATTCACCCCTCCACTTT. It yields the protein CASSMSLNNSPLHF. The genes are TRBV19 and TRBJ1-6; D remains unclear. Per the germline V gene, CDR1 is LNHDA and CDR2 is SQIVND (reference sequence). V was pared by 3 bases and J by 7 bases, with 10 bases between. The CDR3 is 14 amino acids.

This clone was seen repeatedly, ten times or more. A much larger clone differs from this one at a single base, so this may be a read error. The CDR3 end shows no conserved phenylalanine or tryptophan, and so a read error is likely. The rearrangement uses TRBV5-4 and TRBJ2-3; 10 bases line up with TRBD1. CDR3 size: 16 residues. The germline gives CDR1 SGHNT, CDR2 YYREEE (reference sequence). V trimming: 0 bases; J trimming: 3 bases; junction bases outside the gene matches: 4. The chain's CDR3 is CASSLGTGGWTDTQYL. CDR3 nucleotides: TGTGCCAGCAGCTTGGGGACAGGGGGTTGGACAGATACGCAGTATCTT.

This clone is classed as medium-sized. The J gene is TRBJ1-1, the V gene TRBV20-1; the D is unclear. Germline V CDR1 and CDR2: DFQATT, SNEGSKA (reference sequence). The V end lost 6 bases, the J end lost 0 bases, and 8 bases lay between the germline ends. The CDR3 covers 12 residues. DNA for the CDR3: TGCAGTGCCAGACCGTTGAACACTGAAGCTTTCTTT. Translating gives CSARPLNTEAFF.

The chain links TRBV4-1 to TRBJ1-1; 8 bases agree with TRBD1. Germline CDR1 reads MGHRA; CDR2 reads YSYEKL. This CDR3 spans 16 amino acids. The junction had 8 bases not matched to a gene; V was cut back by 2 bases and J by 3 bases. CDR3: CASSQLGTGSYTEAFF. DNA of the CDR3: TGCGCCAGCAGCCAACTCGGGACAGGCTCTTACACTGAAGCTTTCTTT.

By share of the sample, this clone is medium-sized. This sequence joins TRBV7-2 and TRBJ2-7, with D unresolved. The CDR3 spans 13 residues. Germline-derived CDR1 and CDR2 are SGHTA and FQGNSA. V was clipped by 3 bases and J by 4 bases, with 10 bases between them. The CDR3 region is CASSLGKGYEQYF. The CDR3 bases are TGTGCCAGCAGCTTGGGAAAAGGATACGAGCAGTACTTC.

As for this clone: Without the conserved terminal phenylalanine or tryptophan, this CDR3 likely stems from a read error. This rearrangement joins TRBV12-3 or TRBV12-4 to TRBJ2-3, with 12 bases aligning to TRBD2. The CDR3 has 15 residues. In DNA form, the CDR3 reads TGTGCCAGCAGTTTTAGACTAGCGGGAGTAGATGCGCAGTATCTT. Its protein product is CASSFRLAGVDAQYL.

This clone is medium-sized within its sample. J is TRBJ1-1 and V is TRBV2; the D is unclear. In germline, CDR1 is SNHLY, CDR2 FYNNEI. This CDR3 comprises 14 residues. V lost 2 bases, J lost 6 bases, and 13 bases lay in between. The CDR3: CASSELGNGAEAFF. DNA of the CDR3: TGTGCCAGCAGTGAACTCGGGAATGGTGCTGAAGCTTTCTTT.

In this sample, this clone turned up a few times. J is TRBJ2-3 and V is TRBV28; TRBD2 is a possible D gene (6 bases). Deletions cut 4 bases from V and 4 bases from J, with 18 bases between. This CDR3 comprises 16 residues. Germline CDR1 is MDHEN and CDR2 is SYDVKM. The CDR3 DNA reads TGTGCCAGCAGTTCCATTAGCGGCCGGGCGGCAGATACGCAGTATTTT. Translation: CASSSISGRAADTQYF.

The chain carries TRBV7-8 and TRBJ2-3; TRBD2 aligns across 7 bases. The V gene end was trimmed by 1 base and the J gene end by 2 bases; junction bases not matched to a gene: 3. Germline values: CDR1 SGHVS, CDR2 FQNEAQ. The CDR3 is made up of 15 amino acids. The CDR3, as DNA: TGTGCCAGCAGCTTAGGGGACTACGACACAGATACGCAGTATTTT. Its translation is CASSLGDYDTDTQYF.

This clone has a count of ten or more. This sequence joins TRBV29-1 and TRBJ2-3, with D unclear. This CDR3 has 9 amino acids. Germline V CDR1 and CDR2: SQVTM, ANQGSEA. Deletions cut 4 bases from V and 5 bases from J, with 1 base between. The CDR3 spells CSVGDTQYF. CDR3 sequence (DNA): TGCAGCGTTGGAGATACGCAGTATTTT.

In its sample, this clone is medium-sized. This sequence joins TRBV7-2 and TRBJ2-7, with D possibly TRBD2 on 6 matching bases. CDR3 length: 15 residues. Germline CDR1 is SGHTA and CDR2 is FQGNSA. V was shortened by 2 bases and J by 4 bases, with 15 bases between the two germline ends. The CDR3 region has the DNA TGTGCCAGCAGCTTATTTCCGGGAGATCCATACGAGCAGTACTTC. It is translated as CASSLFPGDPYEQYF.

The V and J genes are TRBV5-1 and TRBJ2-3; no definite D call. The germline CDR1 and CDR2 sequences are SGHRS and YFSETQ. The V end lost 4 bases, the J end lost 5 bases, and 11 bases lay between the germline ends. This CDR3 is 13 amino acids long. In DNA form, the CDR3 reads TGCGCCAGCAGCATGAGTGTAGTAGATACGCAGTATTTT. This encodes CASSMSVVDTQYF. The full variable domain, rest sourced from reference TRBV5-1 and TRBJ2-3, is KAGVTQTPRYLIKTRGQQVTLSCSPISGHRSVSWYQQTPGQGLQFLFEYFSETQRNKGNFPGRFSGRQFSNSRSEMNVSTLELGDSALYLCASSMSVVDTQYFGPGTRLTVL.

This chain uses TRBV5-1 with TRBJ2-7; unclear D gene. The CDR3 sequence is 16 residues long. The V and J ends lost 4 bases and 2 bases respectively, with 19 bases between them. Germline V CDR1 and CDR2: SGHRS, YFSETQ. The CDR3 protein is CASSARGWLQAYEQYF. In DNA form, the CDR3 reads TGCGCCAGCAGCGCACGAGGTTGGTTGCAAGCCTACGAGCAGTACTTC.

V usage is TRBV12-3 or TRBV12-4 and J usage is TRBJ1-1, with a weak D call TRBD1 (5 bases). The CDR3 spans 14 residues. Trimming pared 2 bases from V and 1 base from J, leaving 8 bases between. CDR3 protein: CASSLQGPNTEAFF. For the CDR3, the DNA is TGTGCCAGCAGTTTACAGGGACCGAACACTGAAGCTTTCTTT.

This clone was observed at least ten times. This chain links TRBV7-9 with TRBJ2-5, with 12 bases matching TRBD2. This CDR3 contains 15 residues. CDR1 and CDR2 from the germline V gene are SEHNR and FQNEAQ (reference sequence). The trim removed 5 bases at V and 4 bases at J, leaving 5 bases unmatched. The CDR3 DNA is TGTGCCAGCAGCCGTGGACTAGCGGGATCAGAGACCCAGTACTTC. The encoded protein is CASSRGLAGSETQYF.